A selection of T cell receptor beta chains follows, all from one sample in a study of T-cell memory formation after mild COVID-19. TCRdb reprocessed the 5' RACE reads via MiXCR and lists one record per CDR3 protein. The table records around 36,000 distinct CDR3 sequences, 10% to 12% of them present only once. The specimen was PBMCs or a T cell subset sorted from them (not recorded which). The receptor source for this set is a man in his late teens or twenties who had mild COVID-19 (a few samples of this study predate the infection). Cell type and time point are not known. CDR3s include the opening cysteine and the closing phenylalanine or tryptophan. The order of the fields is V gene, D gene, clone size, J gene, CDR3 DNA, CDR3 protein. D genes are given only for firm matches. Some rows have no size entry. The others give once, few or many, or a class for an expanded clone.

v_call: TRBV2; d_call: NA; clone_size: NA; j_call: TRBJ2-5; cdr3_nt: TGTGCCAGCAGTCCCATGCGGGTACGAGAGACCCAGTACTTC; cdr3_aa: CASSPMRVRETQYF
v_call: TRBV4-3; d_call: TRBD1; clone_size: many; j_call: TRBJ1-4; cdr3_nt: TGCGCCAGCAGCCAATCGCTAGGGACAGGAGAAAAACTGTTTTTT; cdr3_aa: CASSQSLGTGEKLFF
v_call: TRBV27; d_call: NA; clone_size: many; j_call: TRBJ2-1; cdr3_nt: TGTGCCAGCAGTTTGTTAAGCTCCTACAATGAGCAGTTCTTC; cdr3_aa: CASSLLSSYNEQFF
v_call: TRBV20-1; d_call: TRBD2; clone_size: many; j_call: TRBJ2-1; cdr3_nt: TGCAGTGCTAGCGGGGGGGCGAGTAATGAGCAGTTCTTC; cdr3_aa: CSASGGASNEQFF
v_call: TRBV4-1; d_call: TRBD2; clone_size: NA; j_call: TRBJ2-3; cdr3_nt: TGCGCCAGCAGCCAAGCCCATAGCGGGGGGTCGCTCACAGATACGCAGTATTTT; cdr3_aa: CASSQAHSGGSLTDTQYF
v_call: TRBV18; d_call: TRBD1; clone_size: many; j_call: TRBJ1-2; cdr3_nt: TGTGCCAGCTTTTCGACAGGGGACGGCGACTATGGCTACACCTTC; cdr3_aa: CASFSTGDGDYGYTF
v_call: TRBV6-2/TRBV6-3; d_call: NA; clone_size: many; j_call: TRBJ2-7; cdr3_nt: TGTGCCAGCAGTTATCCGGCCTACGAGCAGTACTTC; cdr3_aa: CASSYPAYEQYF
v_call: TRBV2; d_call: NA; clone_size: few; j_call: TRBJ2-6; cdr3_nt: TGTGCCAGCGGTGGGGACATCTCTGGGGCCAACGTCCTGACTTTC; cdr3_aa: CASGGDISGANVLTF
v_call: TRBV10-1; d_call: NA; clone_size: many; j_call: TRBJ2-3; cdr3_nt: TGCGCCAGCAGTCTACAGGGCGCAGATACGCAGTATTTT; cdr3_aa: CASSLQGADTQYF
v_call: TRBV24-1; d_call: NA; clone_size: NA; j_call: TRBJ2-5; cdr3_nt: TGTGCCACCAGTGATAGCATCGAGGGGGGAGAGACCCAGTACTTC; cdr3_aa: CATSDSIEGGETQYF
v_call: TRBV5-1; d_call: TRBD1; clone_size: many; j_call: TRBJ2-7; cdr3_nt: TGCGCCAGCAGACCGCAGACAGGGAAGAATAGGAACGAGCAGTACTTC; cdr3_aa: CASRPQTGKNRNEQYF
v_call: TRBV20-1; d_call: NA; clone_size: many; j_call: TRBJ2-3; cdr3_nt: TGCAGTGCTAGTGGGACCCCCGGCCCAGATACGCAGTATTTT; cdr3_aa: CSASGTPGPDTQYF
v_call: TRBV11-1; d_call: NA; clone_size: many; j_call: TRBJ2-2; cdr3_nt: TGTGCCAGCTCCCCTGGAGGGGTTATCACCGGGGAGCTGTTTTTT; cdr3_aa: CASSPGGVITGELFF
v_call: TRBV12-3/TRBV12-4; d_call: NA; clone_size: many; j_call: TRBJ2-2; cdr3_nt: TGTGCCAGCAAACCGGGACAAAACTCCGGGGAGCTGTTTTTT; cdr3_aa: CASKPGQNSGELFF
v_call: TRBV29-1; d_call: NA; clone_size: many; j_call: TRBJ2-1; cdr3_nt: TGCAGCGTGGCCCCCGGAGGAGAGCAGTTCTTC; cdr3_aa: CSVAPGGEQFF
v_call: TRBV3-1; d_call: NA; clone_size: few; j_call: TRBJ1-3; cdr3_nt: TGTGCCAGCAGCCACTTGACGGCTGGAAACACCATATATTTT; cdr3_aa: CASSHLTAGNTIYF
v_call: TRBV27; d_call: NA; clone_size: many; j_call: TRBJ2-1; cdr3_nt: TGTGCCAGCCGCAGGGTCGGGCAGCAGTTCTTC; cdr3_aa: CASRRVGQQFF
v_call: TRBV6-6; d_call: NA; clone_size: many; j_call: TRBJ2-1; cdr3_nt: TGTGCCAGCAGTTACTCCGCCCTAAACAATGAGCAGTTCTTC; cdr3_aa: CASSYSALNNEQFF
v_call: TRBV18; d_call: TRBD1; clone_size: many; j_call: TRBJ1-6; cdr3_nt: TGTGCCAGCTCCCCGGGACAGGGAGACTCACCCCTCCACTTT; cdr3_aa: CASSPGQGDSPLHF
v_call: TRBV19; d_call: TRBD1; clone_size: many; j_call: TRBJ1-2; cdr3_nt: TGTGCCAGTAGTCCTGGCGGGCAGGGGGCTTCATTGGATGGCTACACCTTC; cdr3_aa: CASSPGGQGASLDGYTF
v_call: TRBV12-3/TRBV12-4; d_call: NA; clone_size: many; j_call: TRBJ1-4; cdr3_nt: TGTGCCAGCAGCCCCTACGCAGGACAAGTCAGTGAAAAACTGTTTTTT; cdr3_aa: CASSPYAGQVSEKLFF
v_call: TRBV4-3; d_call: NA; clone_size: many; j_call: TRBJ1-2; cdr3_nt: TGCGCCAGCAGCCAAGATAGGGCCGTATTTTGCACCTTC; cdr3_aa: CASSQDRAVFCTF
v_call: TRBV3-1; d_call: TRBD1; clone_size: few; j_call: TRBJ1-4; cdr3_nt: TGTGCCAGCGGGACAGGGGTTGATGAAAAACTGTTTTTT; cdr3_aa: CASGTGVDEKLFF
v_call: TRBV24-1; d_call: TRBD1; clone_size: NA; j_call: TRBJ2-3; cdr3_nt: TGTGCCACCGAAGGACAGGGGACAGATACGCAGTATTTT; cdr3_aa: CATEGQGTDTQYF
v_call: TRBV12-3/TRBV12-4; d_call: NA; clone_size: many; j_call: TRBJ1-6; cdr3_nt: TGTGCCAGCAGTTATAAATTGGGAAATTCACCCCTCCACTTT; cdr3_aa: CASSYKLGNSPLHF
v_call: TRBV12-3/TRBV12-4; d_call: TRBD1; clone_size: medium-sized; j_call: TRBJ2-5; cdr3_nt: TGTGCCAGCAGTTTGGGTCAGGGGGCAATAGAGACCCAGTACTTC; cdr3_aa: CASSLGQGAIETQYF
v_call: TRBV6-5; d_call: NA; clone_size: many; j_call: TRBJ2-7; cdr3_nt: TGTGCCAGCAGTTACTCTGCAGCGAGCTCCTACGAGCAGTACTTC; cdr3_aa: CASSYSAASSYEQYF
v_call: TRBV6-5; d_call: NA; clone_size: many; j_call: TRBJ2-1; cdr3_nt: TGTGCCAGCGGGCGGGACAGCTCCTACAATGAGCAGTTCTTC; cdr3_aa: CASGRDSSYNEQFF
v_call: TRBV29-1; d_call: TRBD1; clone_size: many; j_call: TRBJ1-1; cdr3_nt: TGCAGCGTTGCACAGGGGCCGCGGACTGAAGCTTTCTTT; cdr3_aa: CSVAQGPRTEAFF
v_call: TRBV19; d_call: NA; clone_size: NA; j_call: TRBJ2-3; cdr3_nt: TGTGCCAGTAGTGCGGCCGGGATTGATACGCAGTATTTT; cdr3_aa: CASSAAGIDTQYF
v_call: TRBV7-9; d_call: TRBD2; clone_size: many; j_call: TRBJ2-3; cdr3_nt: TGTGCCAGCAGCCCAGCCAACCCTCTGACTAGCGGGGACACAGATACGCAGTATTTT; cdr3_aa: CASSPANPLTSGDTDTQYF
v_call: TRBV6-5; d_call: TRBD1; clone_size: many; j_call: TRBJ1-2; cdr3_nt: TGTGCCGGGACAGGGGTCTATGGCTACACCTTC; cdr3_aa: CAGTGVYGYTF
v_call: TRBV29-1; d_call: TRBD1; clone_size: many; j_call: TRBJ1-2; cdr3_nt: TGCAGCGTTGGCACGGGACAGGACTATGGCTACACCTTC; cdr3_aa: CSVGTGQDYGYTF
v_call: TRBV3-1; d_call: TRBD2; clone_size: many; j_call: TRBJ2-5; cdr3_nt: TGTGCCAGCAGTTTCGCGGGGGGTGGAGAGACCCAGTACTTC; cdr3_aa: CASSFAGGGETQYF
v_call: TRBV6-5; d_call: TRBD1; clone_size: many; j_call: TRBJ1-1; cdr3_nt: TGTGCCAGCAGTTACGGACAGGGTACGAACACTGAAGCTTTCTTT; cdr3_aa: CASSYGQGTNTEAFF
v_call: TRBV5-1; d_call: NA; clone_size: many; j_call: TRBJ2-1; cdr3_nt: TGCGCCAGCAGCTTGGCCCAAGCAATCTACAATGAGCAGTTCTTC; cdr3_aa: CASSLAQAIYNEQFF
v_call: TRBV6-1; d_call: NA; clone_size: many; j_call: TRBJ2-5; cdr3_nt: TGTGCCAGCATTACTCTTCCCAACGGGGAGACCCAGTACTTC; cdr3_aa: CASITLPNGETQYF
v_call: TRBV9; d_call: NA; clone_size: many; j_call: TRBJ2-5; cdr3_nt: TGTGCCAGCAGCGGATACGGGACGGGCGGTGAGACCCAGTACTTC; cdr3_aa: CASSGYGTGGETQYF
v_call: TRBV10-3; d_call: TRBD2; clone_size: many; j_call: TRBJ2-1; cdr3_nt: TGTGCCATCAGTGAGTCGAGAATGTGGGCTAGCGGGATAAACAATGAGCAGTTCTTC; cdr3_aa: CAISESRMWASGINNEQFF
v_call: TRBV24-1; d_call: NA; clone_size: NA; j_call: TRBJ1-2; cdr3_nt: TGTGCCACCAGTGTTCGAAATTTCTATGGCTACACCTTC; cdr3_aa: CATSVRNFYGYTF
v_call: TRBV15; d_call: NA; clone_size: many; j_call: TRBJ1-5; cdr3_nt: TGTGCCACCAGCAGGGGGGTGGGACAGCCCCAGCATTTT; cdr3_aa: CATSRGVGQPQHF
v_call: TRBV4-1; d_call: TRBD1; clone_size: many; j_call: TRBJ1-5; cdr3_nt: TGCGCCAGCAGCCACCCCGCGGGGAGGGGGCAGGATCAGCCCCAGCATTTT; cdr3_aa: CASSHPAGRGQDQPQHF
v_call: TRBV20-1; d_call: NA; clone_size: few; j_call: TRBJ2-6; cdr3_nt: TGCAGTGCTAGAGATCTTCGTTCCTCTGGGGCCAACGTCCTGACTTTC; cdr3_aa: CSARDLRSSGANVLTF
v_call: TRBV4-2; d_call: TRBD1; clone_size: many; j_call: TRBJ1-2; cdr3_nt: TGTGCCAGCAGCCCATCAGGGGGTAGATATGGCTACACCTTC; cdr3_aa: CASSPSGGRYGYTF
v_call: TRBV28; d_call: NA; clone_size: NA; j_call: TRBJ2-3; cdr3_nt: TGTGCCACCACGATCTATGCGGGACTCACAGATACGCAGTATTTT; cdr3_aa: CATTIYAGLTDTQYF
v_call: TRBV7-2; d_call: TRBD1; clone_size: many; j_call: TRBJ2-2; cdr3_nt: TGTGCCAGCAGCTTAGTGGGAGGACAGGGGGCGTGGGAGCTGTTTTTT; cdr3_aa: CASSLVGGQGAWELFF
v_call: TRBV7-3; d_call: TRBD1; clone_size: many; j_call: TRBJ2-2; cdr3_nt: TGTGCCAGCAGTCAACCTAAGGGACAGGGGACCGGGGAGCTGTTTTTT; cdr3_aa: CASSQPKGQGTGELFF
v_call: TRBV6-5; d_call: TRBD2; clone_size: many; j_call: TRBJ2-5; cdr3_nt: TGTGCCAGCAGTGCCCTAGGACGGGGGGGCCAAGAGACCCAGTACTTC; cdr3_aa: CASSALGRGGQETQYF
v_call: TRBV7-9; d_call: NA; clone_size: many; j_call: TRBJ2-3; cdr3_nt: TGTGCCAGCAGCTTTGGAGGGGGCACAGATACGCAGTATTTT; cdr3_aa: CASSFGGGTDTQYF
v_call: TRBV13; d_call: NA; clone_size: many; j_call: TRBJ2-1; cdr3_nt: TGTGCCAGCAGCTCCCTGGCAAGCCCCGGAGATGAGCAGTTCTTC; cdr3_aa: CASSSLASPGDEQFF
v_call: TRBV28; d_call: TRBD1; clone_size: many; j_call: TRBJ1-5; cdr3_nt: TGTGCCAGCATTAGGGGGCGCAGAAGCAATCAGCCCCAGCATTTT; cdr3_aa: CASIRGRRSNQPQHF
v_call: TRBV11-2; d_call: NA; clone_size: many; j_call: TRBJ1-2; cdr3_nt: TGTGCCAGCGGACCCAGGGAGAGTGAGGGCTACACCTTC; cdr3_aa: CASGPRESEGYTF
v_call: TRBV19; d_call: NA; clone_size: many; j_call: TRBJ1-2; cdr3_nt: TGTGCCAGTAAAGGGCCCGACTACACCTTC; cdr3_aa: CASKGPDYTF
v_call: TRBV15; d_call: NA; clone_size: many; j_call: TRBJ2-7; cdr3_nt: TGTGCCACCAGCATCACCACCGAAGGTACCGCCTACGAGCAGTACTTC; cdr3_aa: CATSITTEGTAYEQYF
v_call: TRBV7-2; d_call: NA; clone_size: many; j_call: TRBJ1-6; cdr3_nt: TGTGCCAGCAGCTTAGGATTCCAAGACCTCCACTTT; cdr3_aa: CASSLGFQDLHF
v_call: TRBV27; d_call: TRBD1; clone_size: many; j_call: TRBJ1-1; cdr3_nt: TGTGCCAGCAGTTCACGGACAGGGGACACAGCTTTCTTT; cdr3_aa: CASSSRTGDTAFF
v_call: TRBV3-1; d_call: NA; clone_size: few; j_call: TRBJ2-5; cdr3_nt: TGTGCCAGCAGCTTCGAAAGAGGGGGGCAGGAGACCCAGTACTTC; cdr3_aa: CASSFERGGQETQYF